This TCR beta chain was sequenced during a study of shared clonotypes between healthy human individuals. Whole-study findings and limits: The four-donor shared clonotypes exceeded non-shared clonotypes in generation probability, with non-shared ones scoring lower.

A deep-level run was used for the assay. Profiling relied on immunoSEQ multiplex PCR, and the TCRdb table lists in-frame clones only, not all of them. Of approximately 2,200,000 clones detected, 90% to 95% appear once; the ten largest clones hold 1.7%. As defined, naive CD8 cells were CD45RO-negative and positively selected for CCR7, with terminally differentiated effector memory CD45RA+ cells excluded. A note on this clone: Its specificity is unknown.

Trimming cost V 6 bases and J 3 bases, with 12 bases left between them. Germline CDR1 is MNHNS and CDR2 is SASEGT. CDR3 length: 14 amino acids. The TCR was taken from a man between 18 and 29 years old in good health. Some clones in this sample may be carry-over from other donors' samples. The sample consisted of naive CD8+ T cells from PBMCs. The rearrangement uses TRBV6-1 and TRBJ1-5; D gene ambiguous. The CDR3 coding sequence is TGTGCCAGCAGGCCCCGACGGACCAATCAGCCCCAGCATTTT. This translates into CASRPRRTNQPQHF.